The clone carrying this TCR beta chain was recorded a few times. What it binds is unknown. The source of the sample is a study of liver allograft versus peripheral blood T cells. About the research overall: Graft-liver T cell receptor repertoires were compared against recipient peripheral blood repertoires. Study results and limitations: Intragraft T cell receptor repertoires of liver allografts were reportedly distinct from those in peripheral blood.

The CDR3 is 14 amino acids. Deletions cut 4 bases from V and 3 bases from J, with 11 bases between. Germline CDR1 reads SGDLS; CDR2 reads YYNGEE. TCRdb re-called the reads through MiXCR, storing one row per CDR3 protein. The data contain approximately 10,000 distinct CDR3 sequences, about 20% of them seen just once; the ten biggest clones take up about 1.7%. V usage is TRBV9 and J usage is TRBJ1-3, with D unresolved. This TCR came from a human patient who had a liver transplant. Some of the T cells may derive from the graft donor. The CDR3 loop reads CASSLTAYGNTIYF. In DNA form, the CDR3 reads TGTGCCAGCAGCCTCACAGCTTATGGAAACACCATATATTTT.